Following are 23 T cell receptor beta chains from one sample sequenced in a study of blood T cell repertoires in COVID-19. The assay was immunoSEQ multiplex PCR, and TCRdb's table has in-frame clones only and misses some. This sample has a few hundred thousand clones, with roughly nine tenths found just once. The sequenced sample consisted of PBMCs or T cells enriched from blood (not recorded which). All receptors come from a woman aged 25-40 years who had recovered from COVID-19.

This chain uses TRBV7-9 with TRBJ1-4, with TRBD1 identical over 10 bases. From germline, CDR1 is SEHNR and CDR2 FQNEAQ (reference sequence). V was clipped by 2 bases and J by 0 bases; unmatched bases: 3. CDR3 length: 17 residues. CDR3 region: CASSLWGQGTTNEKLFF. In nucleotides, the CDR3 is TGTGCCAGCAGCTTATGGGGACAGGGGACAACTAATGAAAAACTGTTTTTT.

The genes are TRBV5-1 and TRBJ1-1; D perhaps matches TRBD1 (5 bases). Germline-derived CDR1 and CDR2 are SGHRS and YFSETQ. V was clipped by 2 bases and J by 6 bases, with 11 bases between them. CDR3 length equals 13 residues. The CDR3 DNA is TGCGCCAGCAGCTTAATGGACATTTCTGAAGCTTTCTTT. Its translation: CASSLMDISEAFF.

V gene TRBV6-1 combines with J gene TRBJ1-3; 10 bases are a match to TRBD1. The CDR3 length is 20 residues. Per germline, CDR1 MNHNS and CDR2 SASEGT. V lost 1 base to trimming and J lost 4 bases; unmatched junction nucleotides: 16. CDR3 sequence reads: CASSEDGETGGYHTGNTIYF. Here the CDR3 DNA reads TGTGCCAGCAGTGAAGATGGCGAGACAGGGGGCTATCATACCGGAAACACCATATATTTT.

The V call is TRBV27, the J call TRBJ2-3; TRBD2 aligns across 9 bases. CDR1 is MNHEY, CDR2 SMNVEV, per germline (reference sequence). V was pared by 7 bases and J by 3 bases, with 8 bases of the junction left unmatched. This CDR3 spans 15 amino acids. The chain's CDR3 is CASKVGLAGTDTQYF. The CDR3 DNA reads TGTGCCAGCAAGGTTGGGCTAGCGGGGACAGATACGCAGTATTTT.

The chain recombines TRBV30 with TRBJ2-5; 8 bases fit TRBD1. CDR1 GTSNPN and CDR2 SVGIG come from the germline V gene (reference sequence). The V segment lost 0 bases and the J segment 3 bases; nucleotides outside the gene matches: 12. The CDR3 consists of 17 residues. The CDR3 loop reads CAWSVLRQGAGEETQYF. CDR3 sequence (DNA): TGTGCCTGGAGTGTACTCAGGCAGGGGGCCGGAGAAGAGACCCAGTACTTC.

This clone was detected once. Other DNA sequences in the sample encode the same CDR3. This chain connects TRBV2 to TRBJ1-6; 10 bases match TRBD1. Germline loops: CDR1 SNHLY, CDR2 FYNNEI. Trimming removed 4 bases from V and 7 bases from J; junction bases left unmatched: 1. There are 14 residues in the CDR3. The CDR3 DNA reads TGTGCCAGCAGTGTGGGACAGGGGAATTCACCCCTCCACTTT. Its translation is CASSVGQGNSPLHF.

The chain has TRBV6-5 and TRBJ2-7, with a possible D match to TRBD2 (6 bases). The CDR3 spans 13 residues. Germline V gives CDR1 MNHEY, CDR2 SVGAGI. The V and J ends lost 5 bases and 4 bases respectively, with 12 bases between them. The CDR3 is CASSRPGRYEQYF. CDR3 DNA sequence: TGTGCCAGCAGTCGCCCAGGGAGGTACGAGCAGTACTTC.

J is TRBJ2-7 and V is TRBV2, with a tentative D call TRBD1 (5 bases). CDR1 SNHLY and CDR2 FYNNEI come from the germline V gene. This CDR3 is 12 amino acids long. Trimming cost V 3 bases and J 6 bases, with 9 bases left between them. CDR3 sequence reads: CASSDMGREQYF. In DNA form, the CDR3 reads TGTGCCAGCAGTGATATGGGGCGCGAGCAGTACTTC.

This chain joins TRBV7-8 and TRBJ2-2, with a tentative D call TRBD1 (5 bases). The germline V gene encodes CDR1 SGHVS and CDR2 FQNEAQ. This CDR3 has 16 amino acids. V was clipped by 1 base and J by 0 bases, with 9 bases between them. The CDR3 is CASSLGAGTNTGELFF. CDR3 in DNA: TGTGCCAGCAGCTTAGGGGCAGGGACGAACACCGGGGAGCTGTTTTTT.

In regard to this clone: A read error may produce the germline difference seen at one junction end. V gene TRBV20-1 combines with J gene TRBJ1-2; D may be TRBD1 (5 bases). Per germline, CDR1 DFQATT and CDR2 SNEGSKA (reference sequence). The CDR3 length is 10 residues. CDR3 DNA sequence: TGCAGTGCTGGCGGGGGTGGGTTCGCCTTC. Amino acid sequence: CSAGGGGFAF.

V is TRBV7-6 and J is TRBJ2-7; 8 positions agree with TRBD1. The trim removed 7 bases at V and 0 bases at J, leaving 11 bases unmatched. There are 16 residues in the CDR3. CDR1 is SGHVS and CDR2 is FNYEAQ in the germline V gene. The CDR3 DNA follows: TGTGCCAGCATCGGGGACAGGTTTTTTAGCTCCTACGAGCAGTACTTC. Amino acid sequence: CASIGDRFFSSYEQYF.

This clone was observed a few times. The rearrangement joins TRBV19 to TRBJ1-2, with D uncertain. Germline V lookup: CDR1 LNHDA, CDR2 SQIVND (reference sequence). This CDR3 region has 14 residues. The germline V and J ends were trimmed by 9 bases and 4 bases, with 18 bases remaining between them. CDR3 in amino acids: CASSAGSVTYGYTF. DNA for the CDR3: TGTGCCAGCTCGGCCGGGTCCGTCACCTATGGCTACACCTTC.

The chain uses TRBV5-8 and TRBJ1-2; 9 bases are shared with TRBD1. V lost 4 bases to trimming and J lost 5 bases; unmatched junction nucleotides: 9. Germline V gene lookup returns CDR1 SGHTS and CDR2 YDEGEE. This CDR3 has 15 residues. As DNA, the CDR3 is TGTGCCAGCAGCCAGCCCGGGACAGGGCTTTATGGCTACACCTTC. It encodes CASSQPGTGLYGYTF.

The J gene is TRBJ1-4, the V gene TRBV6-5; D is unclear. The CDR3 is made up of 15 amino acids. The ends were cut back, 7 bases at V and 0 bases at J, with 12 bases in the middle. Germline values: CDR1 MNHEY, CDR2 SVGAGI. CDR3 loop: CASKREPSTNEKLFF. In DNA form, the CDR3 reads TGTGCCAGCAAACGGGAACCTTCAACTAATGAAAAACTGTTTTTT.

The V and J genes are TRBV28 and TRBJ1-3; D is possibly TRBD1 (6 bases). There are 13 residues in the CDR3. V was clipped by 2 bases and J by 8 bases, with 10 bases between them. Germline V gives CDR1 MDHEN, CDR2 SYDVKM. The CDR3 spells CASSLGGADTIYF. CDR3 bases: TGTGCCAGCAGTTTAGGGGGCGCGGACACCATATATTTT.

This chain links TRBV27 with TRBJ1-1, with 8 bases fitting TRBD1. CDR3 length equals 18 residues. The germline V gene encodes CDR1 MNHEY and CDR2 SMNVEV (reference sequence). With 2 bases clipped from V and 4 bases from J, the junction kept 15 bases outside the gene matches. The CDR3 bases are TGTGCCAGCAGTTTAGGGACAGGTTTTAGCCGATTGGGCACTGAAGCTTTCTTT. Translation: CASSLGTGFSRLGTEAFF.

CDR3 in DNA: TGTGCCAGCAGCTTTGTAGGGGACACTGAAGCTTTCTTT. Residues: CASSFVGDTEAFF. V usage is TRBV7-9 and J usage is TRBJ1-1; a possible D gene is TRBD1 (5 bases). This CDR3 is 13 amino acids long. Trimming removed 3 bases at V and 3 bases at J, with 8 bases between. Germline values: CDR1 SEHNR, CDR2 FQNEAQ (reference sequence).

This chain links TRBV27 with TRBJ2-1; weak D call: TRBD2 (6 bases). Deletions cut 2 bases from V and 7 bases from J, with 6 bases between. The germline CDR1 and CDR2 sequences are MNHEY and SMNVEV (reference sequence). The CDR3 has 12 residues. The CDR3 loop reads CASSLSGNEQFF. CDR3 DNA sequence: TGTGCCAGCAGTTTAAGCGGGAATGAGCAGTTCTTC.

This clone was seen more than once but under ten times. In DNA, the CDR3 is TGTGCCAGCAGCTTGGGTCCCGGGACAGGGGATAATCAGCCCCAGCATTTT. The encoded protein is CASSLGPGTGDNQPQHF. The rearrangement links TRBV5-8 to TRBJ1-5, with 10 bases lining up with TRBD1. This CDR3 spans 17 amino acids. V dropped 0 bases and J dropped 4; count of bases not matched to a gene: 7. Germline V gives CDR1 SGHTS, CDR2 YDEGEE.

The rearrangement uses TRBV30 and TRBJ1-1; D ambiguous. The CDR3 is 13 residues long. V was clipped by 0 bases and J by 1 base, with 6 bases between them. Germline CDR1 is GTSNPN and CDR2 is SVGIG (reference sequence). CDR3 sequence reads: CAWSVNSNTEAFF. The CDR3 DNA is TGTGCCTGGAGTGTCAACTCGAACACTGAAGCTTTCTTT.

The rearrangement joins TRBV7-2 to TRBJ2-2; 7 nucleotides agree with TRBD1. Trimming removed 8 bases from V and 2 bases from J; junction bases left unmatched: 8. The CDR3 spans 15 residues. Germline V gene sequence: CDR1 SGHTA, CDR2 FQGNSA. CDR3 coding DNA: TGTGCCAGCCCGACAGGGCCTTACAACACCGGGGAGCTGTTTTTT. Residues: CASPTGPYNTGELFF.

The CDR3 DNA follows: TGTGCCAGCAGTCCCGGGACAGGGCCTAACTATGGCTACACCTTC. Translation: CASSPGTGPNYGYTF. The J gene is TRBJ1-2, the V gene TRBV7-6, with TRBD1 matching 9 bases. The CDR3 sequence is 15 residues long. V lost 6 bases and J lost 0; bases outside the gene matches: 5. CDR1 and CDR2 (germline): SGHVS, FNYEAQ.

The rearrangement links TRBV20-1 to TRBJ1-2, with unresolved D. The CDR3 extends over 11 amino acids. V was trimmed by 0 bases and J by 7 bases, leaving 6 bases between them. Germline CDR1 reads DFQATT; CDR2 reads SNEGSKA (reference sequence). This CDR3 reads CSARERAGYTF. The CDR3 DNA reads as TGCAGTGCTAGAGAGAGGGCTGGCTACACCTTC.